Below, 8 T cell receptor beta chains from the same sample are listed, as sequenced in a study of blood T cell repertoires in COVID-19 (dated by TCRdb to the early 2020s). Receptor libraries were prepared by the immunoSEQ multiplex PCR assay. The table comes from immuneACCESS by way of TCRdb, which keeps in-frame sequences with V and J called. Part of the clones is missing from these tables; in studies checked, under half for an unresolved V gene and the rest for unknown reasons. Counted in this sample were about 210,000 clones; 80% of them appeared once. The ten largest clonotypes hold around 13% of the sample. The sample was peripheral blood. The receptors originated from a human donor in a cohort sampled during active COVID-19.

The chain employs TRBV6-4 and TRBJ1-2; a possible D gene is TRBD1 (5 bases). Germline loops: CDR1 MRHNA, CDR2 SNTAGT. V lost 7 bases to trimming and J lost 6 bases, with 12 bases between them. The CDR3 consists of 12 residues. CDR3 DNA sequence: TGTGCCAGCACGGGACTCCCTGATGGCTACACCTTC. It translates to CASTGLPDGYTF.

V usage is TRBV15 and J usage is TRBJ2-3; D ambiguous. Germline V lookup: CDR1 LNHNV, CDR2 YYDKDF (reference sequence). The CDR3 covers 16 residues. With 0 bases removed from V and 0 bases from J, the gap between germline ends came to 10 bases. CDR3 nucleotides: TGTGCCACCAGCAGAGATCTGGCGGCTAGCACAGATACGCAGTATTTT. This sequence encodes CATSRDLAASTDTQYF.

This clone has a single count. V is TRBV5-1 and J is TRBJ2-2; a possible D gene is TRBD1 (6 bases). Germline assignment: CDR1 SGHRS and CDR2 YFSETQ. V lost 2 bases and J lost 4, with 12 bases in between. The CDR3 totals 15 residues. CDR3 sequence reads: CASSFTGRTTGELFF. CDR3 bases: TGCGCCAGCAGCTTCACAGGGAGAACCACCGGGGAGCTGTTTTTT.

The rearrangement joins TRBV9 to TRBJ2-1; 8 bases are shared with TRBD2. The germline CDR1 and CDR2 sequences are SGDLS and YYNGEE. The junction had 6 bases not matched to a gene; V was cut back by 3 bases and J by 1 base. The CDR3 is 16 residues long. CDR3 bases: TGTGCCAGCAGCGACAGTAGCGGGGCATCCTACAATGAGCAGTTCTTC. Residues: CASSDSSGASYNEQFF.

The table lists this clone with a count of one. The V and J genes are TRBV9 and TRBJ2-7; D may be TRBD1 (6 bases). The CDR3 spans 14 residues. Germline V lookup: CDR1 SGDLS, CDR2 YYNGEE. V was shortened by 2 bases and J by 7 bases, with 16 bases between the two germline ends. The CDR3 DNA reads as TGTGCCAGCAGCGTGGACAGAGACTACGGGGAGCAGTACTTC. Its translation: CASSVDRDYGEQYF.

The chain joins TRBV2 to TRBJ1-6; 7 bases fit TRBD1. Germline lookup yields CDR1 SNHLY and CDR2 FYNNEI. This CDR3 is 14 amino acids long. Trimming cost V 4 bases and J 6 bases; bases outside gene matches: 3. The CDR3 region is CASSGQGGNSPLHF. CDR3 bases: TGTGCCAGCAGTGGACAGGGTGGTAATTCACCCCTCCACTTT.

The genes are TRBV4-2 and TRBJ2-4; a weak D match, TRBD2 (6 bases). The CDR3 sequence is 16 residues long. The ends were cut back, 5 bases at V and 1 base at J, with 15 bases in the middle. Per germline, CDR1 LGHNA and CDR2 YNFKEQ. CDR3 in DNA: TGTGCCAGCAGCTACCCCACCGCGGGGGCCAAAAACATTCAGTACTTC. Protein sequence: CASSYPTAGAKNIQYF.

Here the CDR3 reads CASRFRDRGTDTQYF. CDR3 DNA sequence: TGTGCCAGTAGATTCCGGGACAGGGGTACAGATACGCAGTATTTT. V and J are TRBV19 and TRBJ2-3, with 10 nucleotides matching TRBD1. CDR1 is LNHDA, CDR2 SQIVND, per germline (reference sequence). The V gene end was trimmed by 6 bases and the J gene end by 3 bases; junction bases not matched to a gene: 6. The CDR3 totals 15 residues.